This T cell receptor beta chain was recorded in a study of T cells in Graves' hyperthyroidism and ophthalmopathy (dated by TCRdb to between 2019 and 2020). About the investigation overall: Peripheral blood was collected at initial diagnosis, before any treatment. To identify TCR V-J signatures that set the groups apart, the researchers used a discovery cohort of 90 to 100 patients, made up of 40 to 45 with Graves' ophthalmopathy and 57 with stable Graves' hyperthyroidism. An independent validation cohort of under 20 hyperthyroidism patients and approximately 16 patients who later progressed to ophthalmopathy tested prospective prediction of ophthalmopathy. The 95 to 100 discovery patients were randomly divided into training and test sets at a 7:3 ratio. In addition, the study compared T-cell repertoires in thyroid tissue and in blood from six Graves' hyperthyroidism patients. After blood sampling, hyperthyroidism patients were treated with methimazole at a starting dose of 30 mg daily, and ophthalmopathy patients were treated with high-dose intravenous methylprednisolone. TCR Vbeta CDR3 sequencing of 130 to 150 peripheral blood samples (approximately 44 ophthalmopathy, approximately 80 hyperthyroidism and approximately 17 progressor patients) is reported in the paper.

The TCR beta CDR3 regions were amplified from RNA transcripts. The first round of RT-PCR for the TCR CDR3 was performed with the HTBI primer set and the Qiagen OneStep RT-PCR kit. The libraries were constructed in a second round of multiplex PCR and then size-selected and purified. Sequencing of the libraries was done on an Illumina HiSeq2000 using paired-end 100 bp reads. As for the original processing: SOAPnuke was used to process the raw data, throwing out any read that contained adapters or uncalled bases, had a mean Phred below 15, or lacked an exact constant-primer or identifier match. High-quality paired reads were merged with COPE v1.2.5, and unique nucleotide sequences were defined as clonotypes. MiTCR v1.1 was used to align the clonotypes against IMGT TRBV, TRBD and TRBJ reference segments. Only V-J combinations with frequency above 0.0001, covering approximately 99% of repertoires, were analysed. A TCS score was defined as the ratio of F50 (clonal expansion) to E x V (chaos), with BLOSUM62-based TCRdist applied between CDR3 peptides within each V-J. Welch's t-statistics and random forest reduced roughly 530 V-J features to roughly 13, which were used in a naive Bayes classifier (R e1071). The public reads were reprocessed in TCRdb via fastp at Q25 and MiXCR, keeping in-frame beta chains. Each entry merges the rows of one CDR3 protein and shows their most common DNA and genes. Clone size and V and J calls follow TCRdb, not the original study. The sample contains around 690,000 distinct CDR3 sequences, about 18% of them found a single time. In total, the top ten clones hold roughly a sixth of the sample.

Stable Graves' hyperthyroidism was defined as the absence of progression to ophthalmopathy over 18 months of follow-up. Hyperthyroidism patients were aged 18 to 65 years and newly diagnosed, with disease duration of less than 2 months. Patients with uncontrolled infections, other autoimmune diseases, pregnancy or lactation were excluded. Diagnoses were established on the basis of clinical symptoms, serum thyroxine and TRAb, thyroid ultrasound, and orbital computed tomography. Ficoll-Paque density gradient centrifugation was used to isolate PBMCs from 10 ml of fresh peripheral blood. Total RNA was extracted using Trizol reagent, and RNA quality was assessed on an Agilent 2100 Bioanalyzer. Study-wide conclusions, independent of this receptor: Ophthalmopathy was separated from stable hyperthyroidism by a 13 V-J signature model, with approximately 90% sensitivity and roughly 84% specificity obtained in cross-validation and 80%/75% obtained in testing. Most expanded thyroid clonotypes (frequency above 0.001) were also found in blood, which suggests that blood repertoires may mirror thyroid immune responses. No statistical method was used to fix the sample size in advance, and group allocation was not hidden from the investigators. During validation, the model predicted progression to ophthalmopathy a median of about 5.9 months ahead of onset, with around 70% sensitivity and almost 75% specificity.

To note about this clonotype: The clone's antigen remains unknown. No quality values exist for individual bases; no much larger clone is one base distant.

Trimming at the junction amounts to 0 bases on V and 4 bases on J, and the germline ends lie 10 bases apart. Based on the germline V gene, the CDR1 and CDR2 sequences are LGHNA and YSLEER. The CDR3 sequence holds 15 residues, the cysteine and phenylalanine included. Just the 45-base CDR3 DNA is kept, in frame starting at base 1. The material sequenced was blood. The chain is encoded by TRBV4-3 joined to TRBJ2-1; the D segment might be TRBD1 or TRBD2, since each matches 6 bases. The source is a man aged 45 to 65 with Graves' hyperthyroidism. The CDR3 reads CASSQDRGVYNEQFF. The sequenced DNA is TGCGCCAGCAGCCAAGATAGGGGGGTTTACAATGAGCAGTTCTTC.